This T cell receptor beta chain was identified in a study of cytotoxic CD8 clonotypes in ibrutinib-treated CLL. Trimming removed 4 bases at V and 0 bases at J, with 10 bases between. CDR3 length: 15 amino acids. In germline, CDR1 is SGHAT, CDR2 FQNNGV. Sequencing used immunoSEQ multiplex PCR; TCRdb keeps in-frame clones, though not all of them. The sample holds fewer than 25,000 clones, about 72% seen once. V gene TRBV11-2 combines with J gene TRBJ1-3, with D maybe TRBD1 (6 bases). Sequencing used PBMCs, obtained after 24 months of ibrutinib treatment. The sequence derives from a human donor with chronic lymphocytic leukemia. The CDR3 bases are TGTGCCAGCAGCTACGGACAGATCTCTGGAAACACCATATATTTT. It yields the protein CASSYGQISGNTIYF.